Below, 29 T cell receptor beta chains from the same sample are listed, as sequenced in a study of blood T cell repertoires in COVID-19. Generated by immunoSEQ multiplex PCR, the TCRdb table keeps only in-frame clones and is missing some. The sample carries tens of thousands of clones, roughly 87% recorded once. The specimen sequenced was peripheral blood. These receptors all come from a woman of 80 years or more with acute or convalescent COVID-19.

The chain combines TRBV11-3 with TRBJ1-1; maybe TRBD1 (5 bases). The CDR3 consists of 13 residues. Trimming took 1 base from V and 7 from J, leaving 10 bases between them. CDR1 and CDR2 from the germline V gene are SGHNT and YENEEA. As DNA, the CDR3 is TGTGCCAGCAGCTTAGGCACAGGCGGTGAAGCTTTCTTT. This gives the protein CASSLGTGGEAFF.

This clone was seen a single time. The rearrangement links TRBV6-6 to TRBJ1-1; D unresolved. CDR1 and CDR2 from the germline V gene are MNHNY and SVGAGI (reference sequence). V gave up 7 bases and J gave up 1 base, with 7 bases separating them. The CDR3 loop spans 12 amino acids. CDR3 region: CASTTQNTEAFF. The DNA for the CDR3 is TGTGCCAGCACAACACAGAACACTGAAGCTTTCTTT.

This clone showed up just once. DNA of the CDR3: TGTGCCAGCTCACCCGGGACAGGGATGAACACTGAAGCTTTCTTT. Amino acid sequence: CASSPGTGMNTEAFF. This rearrangement joins TRBV18 to TRBJ1-1; 9 bases are a match to TRBD1. The CDR3 is 15 residues long. Trimming at V came to 3 bases and at J to 0 bases, leaving 2 bases not matched to a gene. The germline V gene has CDR1 KGHSH and CDR2 LQKENI.

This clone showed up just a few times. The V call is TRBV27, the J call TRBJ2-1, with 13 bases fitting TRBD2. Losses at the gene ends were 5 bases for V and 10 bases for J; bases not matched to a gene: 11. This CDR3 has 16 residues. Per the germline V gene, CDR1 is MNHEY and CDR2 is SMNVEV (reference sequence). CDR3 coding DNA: TGTGCCAGCAGTCTACCCGGACTAGCGGGAGCGCGGGAGCAGTTCTTC. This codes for CASSLPGLAGAREQFF.

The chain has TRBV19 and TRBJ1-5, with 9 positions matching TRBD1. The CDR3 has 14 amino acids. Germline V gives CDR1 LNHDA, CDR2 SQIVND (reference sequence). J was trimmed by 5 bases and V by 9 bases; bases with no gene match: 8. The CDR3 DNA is TGTGCCAGCAAAGCCGGGACAGGGCATCAGCCCCAGCATTTT. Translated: CASKAGTGHQPQHF.

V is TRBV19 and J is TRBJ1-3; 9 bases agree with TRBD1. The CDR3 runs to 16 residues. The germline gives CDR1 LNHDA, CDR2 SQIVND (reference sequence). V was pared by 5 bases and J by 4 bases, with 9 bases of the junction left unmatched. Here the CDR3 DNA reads TGTGCCAGTAGTGTAACCGGGACAGGGTTCGGAAACACCATATATTTT. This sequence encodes CASSVTGTGFGNTIYF. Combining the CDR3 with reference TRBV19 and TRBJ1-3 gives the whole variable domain DGGITQSPKYLFRKEGQNVTLSCEQNLNHDAMYWYRQDPGQGLRLIYYSQIVNDFQKGDIAEGYSVSREKKESFPLTVTSAQKNPTAFYLCASSVTGTGFGNTIYFGEGSWLTVV.

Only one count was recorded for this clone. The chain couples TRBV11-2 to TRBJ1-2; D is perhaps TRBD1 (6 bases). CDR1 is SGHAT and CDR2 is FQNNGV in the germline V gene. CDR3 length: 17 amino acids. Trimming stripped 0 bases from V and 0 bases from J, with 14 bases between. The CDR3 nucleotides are TGTGCCAGCAGCTTAGATTATTACAGGGCGGCTAACTATGGCTACACCTTC. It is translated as CASSLDYYRAANYGYTF.

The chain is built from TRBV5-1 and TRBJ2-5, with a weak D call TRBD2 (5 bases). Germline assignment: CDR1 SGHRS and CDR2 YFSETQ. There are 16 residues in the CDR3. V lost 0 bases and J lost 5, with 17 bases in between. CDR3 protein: CASSLDAAGPAETQYF. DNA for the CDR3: TGCGCCAGCAGCTTGGACGCCGCGGGCCCCGCGGAGACCCAGTACTTC.

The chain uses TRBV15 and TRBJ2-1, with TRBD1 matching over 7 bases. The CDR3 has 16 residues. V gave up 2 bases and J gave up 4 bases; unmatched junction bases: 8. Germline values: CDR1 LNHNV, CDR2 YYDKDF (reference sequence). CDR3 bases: TGTGCCACCAGCAGATCCTACAGGGGCGCGTACAATGAGCAGTTCTTC. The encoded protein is CATSRSYRGAYNEQFF. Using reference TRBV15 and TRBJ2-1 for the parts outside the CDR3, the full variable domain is DAMVIQNPRYQVTQFGKPVTLSCSQTLNHNVMYWYQQKSSQAPKLLFHYYDKDFNNEADTPDNFQSRRPNTSFCFLDIRSPGLGDTAMYLCATSRSYRGAYNEQFFGPGTRLTVL.

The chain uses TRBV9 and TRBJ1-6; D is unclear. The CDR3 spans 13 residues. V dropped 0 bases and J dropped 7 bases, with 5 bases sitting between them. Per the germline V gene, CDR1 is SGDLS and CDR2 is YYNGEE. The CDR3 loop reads CASSVALNSPLHF. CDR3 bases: TGTGCCAGCAGCGTAGCTTTAAATTCACCCCTCCACTTT.

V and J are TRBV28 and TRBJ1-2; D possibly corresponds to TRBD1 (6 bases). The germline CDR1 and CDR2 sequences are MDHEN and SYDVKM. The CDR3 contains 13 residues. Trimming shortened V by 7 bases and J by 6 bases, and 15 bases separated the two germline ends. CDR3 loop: CASTDSPVHGYTF. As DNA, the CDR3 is TGTGCCAGCACGGACAGCCCAGTGCATGGCTACACCTTC.

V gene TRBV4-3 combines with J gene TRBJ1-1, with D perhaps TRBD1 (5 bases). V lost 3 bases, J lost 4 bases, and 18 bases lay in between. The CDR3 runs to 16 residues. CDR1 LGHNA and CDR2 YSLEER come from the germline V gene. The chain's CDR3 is CASSQTLTRDGTEAFF. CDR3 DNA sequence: TGCGCCAGCAGCCAGACTCTAACCAGGGATGGCACTGAAGCTTTCTTT.

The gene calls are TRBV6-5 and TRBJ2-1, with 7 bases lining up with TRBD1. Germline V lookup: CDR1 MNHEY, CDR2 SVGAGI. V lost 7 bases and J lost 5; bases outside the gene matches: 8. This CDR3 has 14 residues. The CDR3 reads CASKIGTANNEQFF. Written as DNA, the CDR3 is TGTGCCAGCAAGATCGGGACAGCAAACAATGAGCAGTTCTTC.

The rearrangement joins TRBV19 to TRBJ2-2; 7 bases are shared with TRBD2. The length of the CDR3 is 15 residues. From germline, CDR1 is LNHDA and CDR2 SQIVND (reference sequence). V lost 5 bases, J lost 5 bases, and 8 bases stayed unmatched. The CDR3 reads CASSGTGGPTGELFF. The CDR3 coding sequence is TGTGCCAGTAGTGGTACGGGGGGTCCGACCGGGGAGCTGTTTTTT.

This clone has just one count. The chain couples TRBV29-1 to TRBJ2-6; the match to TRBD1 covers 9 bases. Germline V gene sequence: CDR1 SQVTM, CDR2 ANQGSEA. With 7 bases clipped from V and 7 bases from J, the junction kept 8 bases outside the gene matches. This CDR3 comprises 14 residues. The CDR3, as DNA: TGCAGCGCCAGGTCGGGACAGGGAGCCAACGTCCTGACTTTC. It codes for CSARSGQGANVLTF.

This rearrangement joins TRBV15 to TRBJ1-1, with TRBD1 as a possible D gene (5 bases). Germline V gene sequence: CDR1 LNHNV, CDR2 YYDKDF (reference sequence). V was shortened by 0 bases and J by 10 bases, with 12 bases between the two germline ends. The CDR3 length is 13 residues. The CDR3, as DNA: TGTGCCACCAGCAGAGATTGGGGCGGACGAGCTTTCTTT. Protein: CATSRDWGGRAFF. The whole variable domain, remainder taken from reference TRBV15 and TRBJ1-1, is DAMVIQNPRYQVTQFGKPVTLSCSQTLNHNVMYWYQQKSSQAPKLLFHYYDKDFNNEADTPDNFQSRRPNTSFCFLDIRSPGLGDTAMYLCATSRDWGGRAFFGQGTRLTVV.

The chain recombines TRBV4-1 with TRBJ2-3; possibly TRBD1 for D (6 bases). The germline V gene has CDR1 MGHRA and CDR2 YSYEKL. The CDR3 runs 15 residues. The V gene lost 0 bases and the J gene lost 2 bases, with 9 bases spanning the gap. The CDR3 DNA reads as TGCGCCAGCAGCCAAGAGTCAGGGGACACAGATACGCAGTATTTT. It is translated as CASSQESGDTDTQYF.

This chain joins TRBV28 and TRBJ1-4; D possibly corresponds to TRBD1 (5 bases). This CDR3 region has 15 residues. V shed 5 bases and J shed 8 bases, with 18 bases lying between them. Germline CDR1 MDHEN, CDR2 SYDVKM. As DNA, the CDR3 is TGTGCCAGCAGTCCCCCGGGACCGGGGAGGGAAAAACTGTTTTTT. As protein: CASSPPGPGREKLFF.

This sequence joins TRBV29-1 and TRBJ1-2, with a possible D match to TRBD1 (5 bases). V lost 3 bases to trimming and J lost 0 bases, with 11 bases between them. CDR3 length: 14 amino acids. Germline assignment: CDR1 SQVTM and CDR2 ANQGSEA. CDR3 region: CSVEGPGANYGYTF. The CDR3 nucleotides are TGCAGCGTTGAGGGGCCCGGAGCTAACTATGGCTACACCTTC.

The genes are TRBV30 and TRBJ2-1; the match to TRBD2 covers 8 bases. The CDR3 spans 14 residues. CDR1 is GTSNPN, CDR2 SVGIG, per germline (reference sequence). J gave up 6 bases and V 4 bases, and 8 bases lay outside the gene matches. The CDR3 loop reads CAWTPMGLVNEQFF. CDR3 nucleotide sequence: TGTGCCTGGACCCCGATGGGACTAGTCAATGAGCAGTTCTTC.

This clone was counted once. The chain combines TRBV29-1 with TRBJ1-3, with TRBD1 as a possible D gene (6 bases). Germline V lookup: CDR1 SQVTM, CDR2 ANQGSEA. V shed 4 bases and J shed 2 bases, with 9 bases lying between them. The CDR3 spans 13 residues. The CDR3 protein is CSVGGTPGNTIYF. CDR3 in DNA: TGCAGCGTTGGAGGGACACCTGGAAACACCATATATTTT.

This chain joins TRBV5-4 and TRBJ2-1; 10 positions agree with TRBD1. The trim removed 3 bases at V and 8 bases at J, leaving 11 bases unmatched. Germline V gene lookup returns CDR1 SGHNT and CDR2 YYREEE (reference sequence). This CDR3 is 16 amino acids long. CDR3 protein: CASSSNPGQGLHEQFF. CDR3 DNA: TGTGCCAGCAGCTCGAATCCGGGACAGGGGTTACATGAGCAGTTCTTC.

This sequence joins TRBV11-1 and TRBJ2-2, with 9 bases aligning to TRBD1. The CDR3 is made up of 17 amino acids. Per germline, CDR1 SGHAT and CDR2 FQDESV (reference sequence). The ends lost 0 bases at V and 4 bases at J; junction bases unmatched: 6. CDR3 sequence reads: CASSLATGGRGTGELFF. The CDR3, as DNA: TGTGCCAGCAGCTTAGCGACAGGGGGAAGGGGCACCGGGGAGCTGTTTTTT.

The CDR3 sequence is CASSLTGSGANVLTF. CDR3 nucleotides: TGTGCCAGCAGCCTGACAGGGTCCGGGGCCAACGTCCTGACTTTC. V is TRBV28 and J is TRBJ2-6, with 7 bases matching TRBD1. The CDR3 runs to 15 residues. The junction had 6 bases not matched to a gene; V was cut back by 6 bases and J by 4 bases. Germline assignment: CDR1 MDHEN and CDR2 SYDVKM.

The CDR3: CASHGGSGWDEQFF. The CDR3 DNA reads as TGTGCCAGCCATGGGGGGTCGGGCTGGGATGAGCAGTTCTTC. The chain has TRBV19 and TRBJ2-1, with D perhaps matching TRBD2 (6 bases). Germline V gene sequence: CDR1 LNHDA, CDR2 SQIVND (reference sequence). This CDR3 comprises 14 residues. Trimming pared 9 bases from V and 8 bases from J, leaving 20 bases between.

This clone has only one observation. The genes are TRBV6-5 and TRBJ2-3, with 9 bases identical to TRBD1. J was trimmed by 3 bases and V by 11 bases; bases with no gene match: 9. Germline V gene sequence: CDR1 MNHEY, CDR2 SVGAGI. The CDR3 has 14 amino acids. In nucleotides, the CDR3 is TGTGCCGGCCAACAGGGGGCGTATACAGATACGCAGTATTTT. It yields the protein CAGQQGAYTDTQYF.

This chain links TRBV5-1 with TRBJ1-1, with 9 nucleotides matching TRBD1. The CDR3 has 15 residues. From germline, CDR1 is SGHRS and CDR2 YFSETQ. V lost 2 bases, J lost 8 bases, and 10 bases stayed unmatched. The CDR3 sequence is CASSFGTGRGTEAFF. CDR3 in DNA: TGCGCCAGCAGCTTCGGGACAGGGCGCGGGACGGAAGCTTTCTTT.

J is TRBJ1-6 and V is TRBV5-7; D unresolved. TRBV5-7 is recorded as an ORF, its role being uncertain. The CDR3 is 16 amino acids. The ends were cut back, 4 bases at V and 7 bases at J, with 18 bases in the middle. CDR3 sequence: CASSRSGSRLNSPLHF. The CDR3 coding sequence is TGTGCCAGCAGCCGTTCCGGGTCCCGGCTGAATTCACCCCTCCACTTT.

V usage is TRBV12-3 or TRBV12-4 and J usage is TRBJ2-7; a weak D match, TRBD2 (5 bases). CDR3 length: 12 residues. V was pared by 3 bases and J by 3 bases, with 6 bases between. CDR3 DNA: TGTGCCAGCAGTTTCGAGGGCTACGAGCAGTACTTC. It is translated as CASSFEGYEQYF.